Each of the 24 T cell receptor beta chains below was sequenced from the same sample in a study of blood T cell repertoires in COVID-19. This table comes from immunoSEQ multiplex PCR, and its TCRdb copy is limited to in-frame clones, with some not included. The table has 95,000 to 150,000 clones, around four fifths seen once. Material: peripheral blood. Receptors originate from a man aged 55 to 69 with active or convalescent COVID-19.

For this clone: Germline is not matched at one junction end, which may reflect a read error. CDR3 residues: CSVGRRQASHEQYF. The CDR3 region has the DNA TGCAGCGTTGGACGTCGACAGGCCTCCCACGAGCAGTACTTC. This rearrangement joins TRBV29-1 to TRBJ2-7; D might be TRBD1 (6 bases). In germline, CDR1 is SQVTM, CDR2 ANQGSEA. The CDR3 is made up of 14 amino acids.

The chain uses TRBV5-8 and TRBJ1-4, with TRBD1 matching 8 bases. The V gene end was trimmed by 5 bases and the J gene end by 3 bases; junction bases not matched to a gene: 6. The CDR3 spans 15 residues. The germline CDR1 and CDR2 sequences are SGHTS and YDEGEE. CDR3 coding DNA: TGTGCCAGCAGGCAGGGGGCCTATGCTAATGAAAAACTGTTTTTT. Protein sequence: CASRQGAYANEKLFF.

The rearrangement joins TRBV6-2 or TRBV6-3 to TRBJ2-2; a possible D gene is TRBD2 (5 bases). Trimming stripped 3 bases from V and 1 base from J, with 15 bases between. There are 17 residues in the CDR3. The germline gives CDR1 MNHEY, CDR2 SVGEGT. CDR3 coding DNA: TGTGCCAGCAGTTATACTAACGACGGGGAGAACACCGGGGAGCTGTTTTTT. It is translated as CASSYTNDGENTGELFF.

The chain carries TRBV5-1 and TRBJ2-7; weak D call: TRBD1 (6 bases). Trimming pared 3 bases from V and 4 bases from J, leaving 11 bases between. Per the germline V gene, CDR1 is SGHRS and CDR2 is YFSETQ. This CDR3 contains 13 residues. The CDR3 spells CASSSYTGYEQYF. For the CDR3, the DNA is TGCGCCAGCAGCTCCTATACAGGGTACGAGCAGTACTTC.

The genes are TRBV29-1 and TRBJ1-2, with 8 positions matching TRBD1. Germline V gene lookup returns CDR1 SQVTM and CDR2 ANQGSEA. The CDR3 consists of 12 residues. Losses at the gene ends were 5 bases for V and 7 bases for J; bases not matched to a gene: 6. The CDR3 bases are TGCAGCGTTTTTCAGGGGGCGTTTGGCTACACCTTC. Residues: CSVFQGAFGYTF.

The V and J genes are TRBV5-1 and TRBJ2-3; 9 bases align to TRBD2. Germline V gives CDR1 SGHRS, CDR2 YFSETQ. CDR3 length: 15 residues. V trimming: 4 bases; J trimming: 1 base; junction bases outside the gene matches: 4. The CDR3 region is CASSPSGIGTDTQYF. In nucleotides, the CDR3 is TGCGCCAGCAGCCCTAGCGGGATAGGCACAGATACGCAGTATTTT. Combining the CDR3 with reference TRBV5-1 and TRBJ2-3 gives the whole variable domain KAGVTQTPRYLIKTRGQQVTLSCSPISGHRSVSWYQQTPGQGLQFLFEYFSETQRNKGNFPGRFSGRQFSNSRSEMNVSTLELGDSALYLCASSPSGIGTDTQYFGPGTRLTVL.

The rearrangement uses TRBV5-4 and TRBJ2-2; 10 bases are shared with TRBD2. CDR3 size: 14 residues. Germline trimming cut 7 bases from V and 4 bases from J; bases unmatched to any gene: 4. Germline assignment: CDR1 SGHNT and CDR2 YYREEE (reference sequence). The CDR3 sequence: CASVAGGGTGELFF. CDR3 coding DNA: TGTGCCAGCGTAGCGGGAGGAGGCACCGGGGAGCTGTTTTTT.

The chain is built from TRBV24-1 and TRBJ2-1, with 7 bases that match TRBD2. The junction had 3 bases not matched to a gene; V was cut back by 4 bases and J by 4 bases. Per germline, CDR1 KGHDR and CDR2 SFDVKD. The CDR3 is 14 amino acids. Here the CDR3 reads CATSEAGAYNEQFF. The CDR3 coding sequence is TGTGCCACCAGTGAGGCGGGAGCTTACAATGAGCAGTTCTTC.

The rearrangement uses TRBV18 and TRBJ2-7; TRBD1 matches 8 bases. Germline CDR1 is KGHSH and CDR2 is LQKENI. V trimming: 5 bases; J trimming: 11 bases; junction bases outside the gene matches: 8. This CDR3 comprises 12 residues. The CDR3 DNA reads TGTGCCAGCTCAGCGGACAGGGTGCCTAAGTACTTC. Amino acid sequence: CASSADRVPKYF.

The chain carries TRBV5-5 and TRBJ1-3, with D possibly matching TRBD1 (6 bases). V was shortened by 3 bases and J by 2 bases, with 18 bases between the two germline ends. The germline CDR1 and CDR2 sequences are SGHKS and YYEKEE (reference sequence). The CDR3 runs to 17 residues. CDR3 in DNA: TGTGCCAGCAGCTCGAGACAGGTTCTCTTCCCTGGAAACACCATATATTTT. Translating it yields CASSSRQVLFPGNTIYF.

The chain is built from TRBV3-1 (or the pseudogene TRBV3-2) and TRBJ2-7; no reliable D call. The CDR3 consists of 14 residues. The germline CDR1 and CDR2 sequences are LGHDT and YNNKEL (reference sequence). V was shortened by 4 bases and J by 2 bases, with 12 bases between the two germline ends. The CDR3 loop is CASSPGARAYEQYF. The CDR3 DNA sequence: TGTGCCAGCAGCCCGGGTGCTCGGGCCTACGAGCAGTACTTC.

V is TRBV28 and J is TRBJ2-3; tentative D call: TRBD1 (5 bases). V was pared by 5 bases and J by 1 base, with 13 bases between. The CDR3 loop spans 15 amino acids. Germline CDR1 and CDR2: MDHEN and SYDVKM. The CDR3 loop is CASSRRVGGTDTQYF. The CDR3 DNA reads TGTGCCAGCAGTCGCAGGGTTGGGGGCACAGATACGCAGTATTTT.

The chain employs TRBV7-9 and TRBJ2-3; the match to TRBD2 covers 10 bases. CDR3 length: 17 amino acids. V shed 6 bases and J 0 bases; nucleotides not matched to a gene: 9. CDR1 and CDR2 (germline): SEHNR, FQNEAQ (reference sequence). The CDR3 sequence is CASRSPPSGRSTDTQYF. For the CDR3, the DNA is TGTGCCAGCAGATCGCCCCCTAGCGGGAGAAGCACAGATACGCAGTATTTT.

The chain couples TRBV6-5 to TRBJ1-1; 9 bases map to TRBD1. The CDR3 has 13 amino acids. The V gene end was trimmed by 5 bases and the J gene end by 11 bases; junction bases not matched to a gene: 9. Germline loops: CDR1 MNHEY, CDR2 SVGAGI. The CDR3, as DNA: TGTGCCAGCAGTCCTCCACAGGGGGCGCCGGCTTTCTTT. Its protein product is CASSPPQGAPAFF.

The V and J genes are TRBV15 and TRBJ2-3, with TRBD2 matching 13 bases. CDR3 length: 17 residues. The V segment lost 4 bases and the J segment 6 bases; nucleotides outside the gene matches: 10. Germline CDR1 is LNHNV and CDR2 is YYDKDF (reference sequence). The CDR3 DNA is TGTGCCACCAGCACCTGGACTAGCGGGAGCCGTGGGGATACGCAGTATTTT. Residues: CATSTWTSGSRGDTQYF.

This sequence joins TRBV24-1 and TRBJ2-2, with TRBD1 matching over 8 bases. Unmatched junction bases numbered 10, after V lost 7 bases and J lost 4 bases. Germline CDR1 and CDR2: KGHDR and SFDVKD. The CDR3 totals 16 residues. In DNA, the CDR3 is TGTGCCACCAGCCGACAGGGGACCTCGGGCACCGGGGAGCTGTTTTTT. Amino acid sequence: CATSRQGTSGTGELFF.

V usage is TRBV9 and J usage is TRBJ1-1, with TRBD1 matching 8 bases. This CDR3 comprises 17 residues. Germline V CDR1 and CDR2: SGDLS, YYNGEE. Unmatched junction bases numbered 10, after V lost 2 bases and J lost 1 base. CDR3 sequence (DNA): TGTGCCAGCAGCGTCGGACAGGGAGGTTCCTCGAACACTGAAGCTTTCTTT. The encoded protein is CASSVGQGGSSNTEAFF.

This clone was counted once. The chain is built from TRBV19 and TRBJ1-2; D uncertain. Germline assignment: CDR1 LNHDA and CDR2 SQIVND (reference sequence). V dropped 9 bases and J dropped 8 bases, with 7 bases sitting between them. The CDR3 length is 9 residues. CDR3 in amino acids: CASGGGYTF. CDR3 bases: TGTGCCAGCGGAGGCGGCTACACCTTC.

This rearrangement joins TRBV18 to TRBJ2-1; 8 bases line up with TRBD1. The V and J ends lost 0 bases and 5 bases, in that order; junction bases with no gene match: 6. The CDR3 spans 16 residues. Germline V lookup: CDR1 KGHSH, CDR2 LQKENI. The CDR3 spells CASSPPWDRTNNEQFF. The CDR3 DNA reads TGTGCCAGCTCACCACCGTGGGACAGGACTAACAATGAGCAGTTCTTC.

This chain connects TRBV2 to TRBJ2-5; D is possibly TRBD2 (5 bases). The germline V gene has CDR1 SNHLY and CDR2 FYNNEI. V shed 6 bases and J shed 4 bases, with 12 bases lying between them. The CDR3 consists of 13 residues. The CDR3 nucleotides are TGTGCCAGCAGCCTCCAACGGGGAGAGACCCAGTACTTC. This encodes CASSLQRGETQYF.

The chain employs TRBV9 and TRBJ2-3, with 11 bases fitting TRBD2. The CDR3 contains 16 residues. Germline V gives CDR1 SGDLS, CDR2 YYNGEE. Unmatched junction bases numbered 14, after V lost 3 bases and J lost 11 bases. The chain's CDR3 is CASSGLAGGRSRWQYF. In DNA, the CDR3 is TGTGCCAGCAGCGGGCTAGCGGGAGGCCGCAGCCGTTGGCAGTATTTT.

This clone was detected only a few times. The chain couples TRBV6-2 or TRBV6-3 to TRBJ2-7; 8 bases match TRBD2. The J segment lost 5 bases and the V segment lost 4 bases, leaving 19 bases of the junction unmatched. The V gene's germline CDR1 is MNHEY and CDR2 SVGEGT. The CDR3 totals 18 residues. CDR3 DNA: TGTGCCAGCAGTTTAAACCTTCTTAACAGCGGGAGTGCGCACGAGCAGTACTTC. This encodes CASSLNLLNSGSAHEQYF.

This clone was detected a few times. V gene TRBV7-9 combines with J gene TRBJ2-4, with TRBD2 identical over 7 bases. The germline gives CDR1 SEHNR, CDR2 FQNEAQ (reference sequence). Trimming at V came to 1 base and at J to 9 bases, leaving 9 bases not matched to a gene. The CDR3 loop spans 15 amino acids. In nucleotides, the CDR3 is TGTGCCAGCAGCTTAGTGAGCGGGACTACAGGCATTCAGTACTTC. Residues: CASSLVSGTTGIQYF.

This sequence joins TRBV5-4 and TRBJ2-7, with TRBD2 matching over 7 bases. From germline, CDR1 is SGHNT and CDR2 YYREEE (reference sequence). V shed 0 bases, J shed 3 bases, and the junction held 9 bases outside the gene matches. The CDR3 runs to 16 residues. The CDR3, as DNA: TGTGCCAGCAGCTTGGGACCAGGACGGGGGGACTACGAGCAGTACTTC. Encoded protein: CASSLGPGRGDYEQYF.